The 13 T cell receptor beta chains presented below share a single source sample, sequenced in a study of glioma-infiltrating T cells. Amplification of TCR alpha and beta CDR3 regions from RNA used iRepertoire nested multiplex PCR. MiXCR was run by TCRdb on the multiplex PCR reads, yielding one entry per CDR3 protein. In the table there are over 140,000 distinct CDR3 sequences, around 40% of which are singletons. Sequencing was done on a sample of glioma tissue, nonneoplastic brain tissue, or PBMCs (not recorded which). Receptor source: a human donor with low-grade glioma or glioblastoma, undergoing nonglioma brain surgery, or in good health (not recorded which).

The chain is built from TRBV19 and TRBJ2-3, with D possibly being TRBD1 (5 bases). This CDR3 has 16 residues. Between the trimmed V and J ends, which lost 6 bases and 0 bases, there was a span of 16 bases. Germline values: CDR1 LNHDA, CDR2 SQIVND (reference sequence). The chain's CDR3 is CASSLSLGASTDTQYF. In DNA form, the CDR3 reads TGTGCCAGTAGCCTCAGTCTTGGGGCCAGCACAGATACGCAGTATTTT.

In its sample, this clonotype was seen many times. The gene calls are TRBV27 and TRBJ1-1; D is unclear. V lost 2 bases and J 1 base, leaving 11 bases between the germline ends. There are 15 residues in the CDR3. Germline V CDR1 and CDR2: MNHEY, SMNVEV (reference sequence). In nucleotides, the CDR3 is TGTGCCAGCAGTTTAGGTTTCAGGTCGAACACTGAAGCTTTCTTT. Protein product: CASSLGFRSNTEAFF.

At least ten counts were recorded for this clonotype. This chain connects TRBV20-1 to TRBJ2-7, with 15 bases aligning to TRBD2. After removal of 0 bases from V and 4 bases from J, the junction contained 4 bases not matched to a gene. This CDR3 has 16 amino acids. Per germline, CDR1 DFQATT and CDR2 SNEGSKA (reference sequence). The CDR3 spells CSARDRTSGGVYEQYF. In nucleotides, the CDR3 is TGCAGTGCTAGAGATCGGACTAGCGGGGGGGTATACGAGCAGTACTTC.

There are a few counts of this clonotype. A read error may account for a junction end that differs from germline. The gene calls are TRBV18 and TRBJ2-3; TRBD1 matches 8 bases. The CDR3 has 14 amino acids. The V gene's germline CDR1 is KGHSH and CDR2 LQKENI. CDR3 in amino acids: CASSRTGLRDTQYF. The CDR3 DNA follows: TGTGCCAGCTCACGGACAGGGTTGAGAGATACTCAGTATTTT.

V and J are TRBV12-3 or TRBV12-4 and TRBJ1-5, with D maybe TRBD1 (5 bases). Trimming shortened V by 4 bases and J by 6 bases, and 7 bases separated the two germline ends. This CDR3 spans 12 amino acids. The CDR3 DNA reads as TGTGCCAGCAGTTCAGGGTTTCAGCCCCAGCATTTT. Its protein is CASSSGFQPQHF.

The chain combines TRBV20-1 with TRBJ1-1, with D uncertain. The germline V and J ends were trimmed by 3 bases and 2 bases, with 13 bases remaining between them. The germline CDR1 and CDR2 sequences are DFQATT and SNEGSKA (reference sequence). The CDR3 is made up of 14 amino acids. The CDR3: CSARILTANTEAFF. DNA for the CDR3: TGCAGTGCTAGGATCCTGACCGCTAACACTGAAGCTTTCTTT.

In the case of this clonotype: At one end the junction does not follow the germline gene, possibly because of a read error. The rearrangement uses TRBV4-1 and TRBJ1-2; unclear D gene. In germline, CDR1 is MGHRA, CDR2 YSYEKL. The length of the CDR3 is 14 residues. Here the CDR3 reads CASIQGRQFYGYTF. The CDR3 nucleotides read TGCGCCAGCATCCAAGGGAGACAATTCTATGGCTACACCTTC.

This chain joins TRBV20-1 and TRBJ1-1; D may be TRBD1 (6 bases). The V and J ends lost 6 bases and 1 base respectively, with 9 bases between them. This CDR3 has 12 residues. Germline V gene lookup returns CDR1 DFQATT and CDR2 SNEGSKA (reference sequence). The DNA of the CDR3 is TGCAGTGCGGTGGGGGCGAACACTGAAGCTTTCTTT. Translated, it gives CSAVGANTEAFF.

This sequence joins TRBV2 and TRBJ2-3; 9 bases map to TRBD1. Germline values: CDR1 SNHLY, CDR2 FYNNEI. The CDR3 consists of 16 residues. The V segment lost 7 bases and the J segment 4 bases; nucleotides outside the gene matches: 12. The CDR3 sequence is CASTQDRGYGADTQYF. The CDR3 bases are TGTGCCAGCACCCAGGACAGGGGTTATGGAGCAGATACGCAGTATTTT.

The sample holds a few counts of this clonotype. The rearrangement links TRBV28 to TRBJ2-6; D call uncertain. The germline V gene encodes CDR1 MDHEN and CDR2 SYDVKM. This CDR3 has 15 residues. The germline V and J ends were trimmed by 5 bases and 2 bases, with 10 bases remaining between them. The CDR3 sequence: CASSPPGAGANVLTF. The CDR3 nucleotides are TGTGCCAGCAGTCCCCCAGGAGCTGGGGCCAACGTCCTGACTTTC.

This clonotype was seen only a few times. Here the CDR3 DNA reads TGTGCCAGCAGGGGGACAGGGATGAACACTGAAGCTTTCTTT. It translates to CASRGTGMNTEAFF. The V call is TRBV2, the J call TRBJ1-1; 9 bases are shared with TRBD1. Germline CDR1 and CDR2: SNHLY and FYNNEI. Trimming at V came to 6 bases and at J to 0 bases, leaving 2 bases not matched to a gene. The CDR3 is 14 amino acids.

This clonotype was seen a few times. The J gene is TRBJ1-5, the V gene TRBV20-1, with a weak D call TRBD1 (5 bases). The CDR3 covers 13 residues. Trimming left V 4 bases short and J 6 bases short, with 13 bases between. CDR1 is DFQATT and CDR2 is SNEGSKA in the germline V gene (reference sequence). This CDR3 reads CSATGTPSQPQHF. CDR3 nucleotide sequence: TGCAGTGCTACAGGGACCCCTAGTCAGCCCCAGCATTTT.

The V call is TRBV11-2, the J call TRBJ2-7; 14 bases agree with TRBD2. The junction had 7 bases not matched to a gene; V was cut back by 5 bases and J by 4 bases. Germline CDR1 and CDR2: SGHAT and FQNNGV. The CDR3 contains 16 residues. Here the CDR3 DNA reads TGTGCCAGCAGCAAAAGACTAGCGGGAGGGACATACGAGCAGTACTTC. Its translation: CASSKRLAGGTYEQYF.